The sequence of this T cell receptor beta chain was determined in a study of blood T cell repertoires in COVID-19. TCRdb keeps only in-frame clones here, not all; method: immunoSEQ multiplex PCR. This repertoire shows 8,500 to 10,000 clones, about 81% found once; its top ten account for 24%. This clone is categorized as large. The sequenced material came from peripheral blood. The receptor comes from a man in his sixties with active COVID-19.

Written as DNA, the CDR3 is TGTGCCAGCAGCTACTCAGACAGTTACGAGCAGTACTTC. It codes for CASSYSDSYEQYF. This chain joins TRBV28 and TRBJ2-7, with TRBD1 as a possible D gene (5 bases). The ends were cut back, 6 bases at V and 4 bases at J, with 13 bases in the middle. The length of the CDR3 is 13 residues. In germline, CDR1 is MDHEN, CDR2 SYDVKM. The variable domain in full, with the rest retrieved from reference TRBV28 and TRBJ2-7, is DVKVTQSSRYLVKRTGEKVFLECVQDMDHENMFWYRQDPGLGLRLIYFSYDVKMKEKGDIPEGYSVSREKKERFSLILESASTNQTSMYLCASSYSDSYEQYFGPGTRLTVT.